Listed below are T cell receptor beta chains from one sample, sequenced in a study of blood T cell repertoires in COVID-19. TCRdb's copy holds only in-frame clones and misses some; the assay was immunoSEQ multiplex PCR. The top ten hold roughly 32% of the sample, which has about 100,000 clones, 85% to 90% seen once. Sequencing was done on a sample of peripheral blood. The source of these receptors is an elderly woman with acute or convalescent COVID-19. CDR3s include the opening cysteine and the closing phenylalanine or tryptophan. The D gene is left open where the match is weak. Clone size is given for some rows only: seen once, a few or many times, or a class if the clone is expanded.

CDR3 protein: CASSPSTARNTEAFF
CDR3 DNA: TGTGCCAGTAGTCCCTCGACAGCCCGGAACACTGAAGCTTTCTTT
V gene: TRBV19
D gene: -
clone size: -
J gene: TRBJ1-1

CDR3 protein: CSASYGPGQGADTQYF
CDR3 DNA: TGCAGTGCTAGTTATGGACCGGGACAGGGGGCAGATACGCAGTATTTT
V gene: TRBV20-1
D gene: TRBD1
clone size: -
J gene: TRBJ2-3

CDR3 protein: CASSSRQGWDTGELFF
CDR3 DNA: TGTGCCAGCAGCTCGAGACAGGGTTGGGACACCGGGGAGCTGTTTTTT
V gene: TRBV7-9
D gene: TRBD1
clone size: -
J gene: TRBJ2-2

CDR3 protein: CASSLNRGTEAFF
CDR3 DNA: TGTGCCAGCAGCCTTAATAGGGGGACTGAAGCTTTCTTT
V gene: TRBV11-3
D gene: -
clone size: -
J gene: TRBJ1-1

CDR3 protein: CASSQDASGGNEKLFF
CDR3 DNA: TGCGCCAGCAGCCAAGACGCGTCCGGGGGGAATGAAAAACTGTTTTTT
V gene: TRBV4-3
D gene: -
clone size: -
J gene: TRBJ1-4

CDR3 protein: CASSPPSGFNEQFF
CDR3 DNA: TGTGCCAGCTCACCACCGTCAGGGTTCAATGAGCAGTTCTTC
V gene: TRBV18
D gene: -
clone size: -
J gene: TRBJ2-1

CDR3 protein: CASSRGTVYGYTF
CDR3 DNA: TGTGCCAGCAGTAGGGGGACAGTCTATGGCTACACCTTC
V gene: TRBV28
D gene: TRBD1
clone size: -
J gene: TRBJ1-2

CDR3 protein: CASRSGTSGKETQYF
CDR3 DNA: TGTGCCAGCCGGTCGGGGACTAGCGGAAAAGAGACCCAGTACTTC
V gene: TRBV27
D gene: TRBD2
clone size: -
J gene: TRBJ2-5

CDR3 protein: CASSTRGNTEAFF
CDR3 DNA: TGTGCCAGCAGTACAAGAGGGAACACTGAAGCTTTCTTT
V gene: TRBV6-2/TRBV6-3
D gene: -
clone size: -
J gene: TRBJ1-1

CDR3 protein: CASDGQGVYQETQYF
CDR3 DNA: TGTGCCAGCGACGGACAGGGGGTGTACCAAGAGACCCAGTACTTC
V gene: TRBV9
D gene: TRBD1
clone size: -
J gene: TRBJ2-5

CDR3 protein: CASSSSGTSGGARQFF
CDR3 DNA: TGTGCCAGCAGCTCATCCGGGACTAGCGGGGGGGCCCGTCAGTTCTTC
V gene: TRBV11-2
D gene: TRBD2
clone size: -
J gene: TRBJ2-1

CDR3 protein: CSVEDRGGGNTEAFF
CDR3 DNA: TGCAGCGTTGAAGATCGTGGGGGGGGGAACACTGAAGCTTTCTTT
V gene: TRBV29-1
D gene: -
clone size: -
J gene: TRBJ1-1

CDR3 protein: CASSIYSGAETQYF
CDR3 DNA: TGTGCCAGTAGTATTTATAGCGGGGCGGAGACCCAGTACTTC
V gene: TRBV19
D gene: TRBD2
clone size: -
J gene: TRBJ2-5

CDR3 protein: CASSLTGGYEQYF
CDR3 DNA: TGTGCCAGCAGCCTGACAGGGGGCTACGAGCAGTACTTC
V gene: TRBV5-6
D gene: TRBD1
clone size: once
J gene: TRBJ2-7

CDR3 protein: CAIKGTGMVTEAFF
CDR3 DNA: TGTGCCATCAAAGGGACAGGGATGGTCACTGAAGCTTTCTTT
V gene: TRBV10-3
D gene: TRBD1
clone size: -
J gene: TRBJ1-1

CDR3 protein: CASSYPGLSYEQYF
CDR3 DNA: TGTGCCAGCAGTTACCCCGGACTCTCCTACGAGCAGTACTTC
V gene: TRBV6-6
D gene: -
clone size: -
J gene: TRBJ2-7

CDR3 protein: CASRPLAQTYNEQFF
CDR3 DNA: TGTGCCAGCAGACCCCTAGCGCAAACCTACAATGAGCAGTTCTTC
V gene: TRBV6-6
D gene: -
clone size: -
J gene: TRBJ2-1

CDR3 protein: CASSLVNEKLFF
CDR3 DNA: TGTGCCAGCAGTTTAGTAAATGAAAAACTGTTTTTT
V gene: TRBV28
D gene: -
clone size: -
J gene: TRBJ1-4

CDR3 protein: CASFGIRDRAYNEQFF
CDR3 DNA: TGTGCCAGCTTCGGGATCCGGGACAGGGCTTACAATGAGCAGTTCTTC
V gene: TRBV2
D gene: TRBD1
clone size: -
J gene: TRBJ2-1

CDR3 protein: CASSPLGQNNSPLHF
CDR3 DNA: TGCGCCAGCAGCCCATTGGGACAGAATAATTCACCCCTCCACTTT
V gene: TRBV5-1
D gene: TRBD1
clone size: -
J gene: TRBJ1-6

CDR3 protein: CASSRGQGDEQYF
CDR3 DNA: TGCGCCAGCAGCCGGGGACAGGGCGACGAGCAGTACTTC
V gene: TRBV5-1
D gene: TRBD1
clone size: -
J gene: TRBJ2-7

CDR3 protein: CASSQDPGGRYTGELFF
CDR3 DNA: TGCGCCAGCAGCCAAGATCCCGGGGGGCGGTACACCGGGGAGCTGTTTTTT
V gene: TRBV4-1
D gene: -
clone size: -
J gene: TRBJ2-2

CDR3 protein: CASRPSSGVLYNEQFF
CDR3 DNA: TGTGCCAGCAGGCCCTCTAGCGGGGTCCTCTACAATGAGCAGTTCTTC
V gene: TRBV5-4
D gene: TRBD2
clone size: -
J gene: TRBJ2-1

CDR3 protein: CASQEAGVASDEQFF
CDR3 DNA: TGTGCCAGCCAGGAGGCAGGGGTCGCGTCGGATGAGCAGTTCTTC
V gene: TRBV28
D gene: -
clone size: -
J gene: TRBJ2-1

CDR3 protein: CASSYSGGGRQPQHF
CDR3 DNA: TGTGCCAGCAGTTACTCAGGGGGCGGACGTCAGCCCCAGCATTTT
V gene: TRBV6-5
D gene: TRBD1
clone size: -
J gene: TRBJ1-5

CDR3 protein: CASSASRDYGQPQHF
CDR3 DNA: TGTGCCAGCTCAGCCAGCAGGGATTACGGTCAGCCCCAGCATTTT
V gene: TRBV18
D gene: -
clone size: -
J gene: TRBJ1-5

CDR3 protein: CASLVTRGSEAFF
CDR3 DNA: TGTGCCAGTCTCGTTACGCGGGGGTCTGAAGCTTTCTTT
V gene: TRBV2
D gene: -
clone size: -
J gene: TRBJ1-1

CDR3 protein: CASSPHTGNYEQYF
CDR3 DNA: TGCGCCAGCAGCCCCCATACGGGAAACTACGAGCAGTACTTC
V gene: TRBV5-1
D gene: -
clone size: -
J gene: TRBJ2-7